The rows below give T cell receptor beta chains drawn from one sample of a study of T-cell memory formation after mild COVID-19. TCRdb independently ran MiXCR on the 5' RACE reads; one entry per CDR3 protein. The sample records about 350,000 distinct CDR3 sequences, around 15% being singletons. Sequenced sample: PBMCs or a T cell subset sorted from them (not recorded which). The receptor set was obtained from a man younger than 35 who had mild COVID-19 (a few samples of this study predate the infection). Cell type and time point are not known. Both conserved end residues are part of each CDR3. The D gene is left open where the match is weak. A clone size is listed for some rows: how often the clone was seen (once, few, many), or a class if it is expanded.

V	D	J	size	CDR3	DNA
TRBV2	TRBD1	TRBJ2-5	few	CASSRGIETQYF	TGTGCCAGCAGCAGGGGGATTGAGACCCAGTACTTC
TRBV7-2	NA	TRBJ1-2	once	CASSLAQGSPYGYTF	TGTGCCAGCAGCTTAGCCCAGGGGTCACCCTATGGCTACACCTTC
TRBV19	NA	TRBJ2-5	NA	CASSIGDGYQETQYF	TGTGCCAGTAGTATAGGGGACGGGTACCAAGAGACCCAGTACTTC
TRBV7-8	NA	TRBJ2-3	NA	CASSLLGSDTQYF	TGTGCCAGCAGCTTACTCGGATCTGATACGCAGTATTTT
TRBV6-5	TRBD1	TRBJ1-2	NA	CASSYTTGGGYGYTF	TGTGCCAGCAGCTACACTACAGGGGGCGGCTATGGCTACACCTTC
TRBV29-1	NA	TRBJ2-1	NA	CSVEKGRDEQFF	TGCAGCGTTGAAAAGGGCAGGGATGAGCAGTTCTTC
TRBV7-6	NA	TRBJ2-7	once	CASSPTGGGPYEQYF	TGTGCCAGCAGCCCGACAGGCGGAGGCCCCTACGAGCAGTACTTC
TRBV15	NA	TRBJ2-7	few	CATSRGGAVADYEQYF	TGTGCCACCAGCAGAGGGGGAGCAGTAGCTGACTACGAGCAGTACTTC
TRBV12-3/TRBV12-4	NA	TRBJ1-1	NA	CASSLLGPMNTEAFF	TGTGCCAGCAGTTTATTGGGGCCCATGAACACTGAAGCTTTCTTT
TRBV4-2	NA	TRBJ2-3	NA	CASSQGRLSTDTQYF	TGTGCCAGCAGCCAAGGCCGGTTAAGCACAGATACGCAGTATTTT
TRBV7-8	NA	TRBJ2-1	NA	CASSLIRDGVLSYNEQFF	TGTGCCAGCAGCCTCATCCGGGATGGAGTCCTATCCTACAATGAGCAGTTCTTC
TRBV11-1	NA	TRBJ2-1	NA	CASSLIGTGSYNEQFF	TGTGCCAGCAGCTTAATTGGGACTGGCTCCTACAATGAGCAGTTCTTC
TRBV6-1	TRBD1	TRBJ1-5	NA	CASRPGQAGVQPQHF	TGTGCCAGCAGACCTGGACAGGCTGGTGTTCAGCCCCAGCATTTT
TRBV11-2	NA	TRBJ2-3	NA	CASSPQLEGQYF	TGTGCCAGCAGCCCGCAATTGGAAGGGCAGTATTTT
TRBV25-1	TRBD1	TRBJ2-4	NA	CASSGGTGVGKNIQYF	TGTGCCAGCAGTGGGGGAACAGGGGTCGGCAAAAACATTCAGTACTTC
TRBV7-9	NA	TRBJ1-1	NA	CASSEDGVLTEAFF	TGTGCCAGCAGCGAGGACGGAGTATTGACTGAAGCTTTCTTT
TRBV20-1	TRBD2	TRBJ2-5	few	CSARFAGGDQETQYF	TGCAGTGCCAGATTCGCGGGGGGCGACCAAGAGACCCAGTACTTC
TRBV10-3	NA	TRBJ2-5	NA	CAIGTGVGQTQYF	TGTGCCATCGGGACGGGGGTCGGGCAGACCCAGTACTTC
TRBV11-2	NA	TRBJ2-4	NA	CASSLEHIQYF	TGTGCCAGCAGCTTAGAGCACATTCAGTACTTC
TRBV7-9	NA	TRBJ2-7	NA	CASSFGAGDSDQYF	TGTGCCAGCAGCTTTGGGGCCGGAGACAGCGATCAGTACTTC
TRBV20-1	TRBD2	TRBJ2-1	NA	CSATTSGGTYNEQFF	TGCAGTGCGACGACTAGCGGGGGAACCTACAATGAGCAGTTCTTC
TRBV7-3	NA	TRBJ2-1	many	CASSSTDYYNEQFF	TGTGCCAGCAGCTCTACGGACTACTACAATGAGCAGTTCTTC
TRBV30	NA	TRBJ1-2	NA	CALSTKGGYTF	TGTGCCCTAAGCACCAAGGGTGGCTACACCTTC
TRBV5-1	TRBD1	TRBJ2-7	many	CASSSRTGAYEQYF	TGCGCCAGCAGCTCCCGGACAGGGGCCTACGAGCAGTACTTC
TRBV6-5	NA	TRBJ2-3	few	CASSYSWGVTDTQYF	TGTGCCAGCAGTTACTCATGGGGGGTCACAGATACGCAGTATTTT
TRBV7-3	NA	TRBJ2-2	NA	CASSTFRGPNTGELFF	TGTGCCAGCAGCACCTTTAGGGGTCCGAACACCGGGGAGCTGTTTTTT
TRBV7-2	NA	TRBJ2-4	NA	CASSGGLAKNIQYF	TGTGCCAGCAGCGGAGGACTAGCCAAAAACATTCAGTACTTC
TRBV4-2	NA	TRBJ1-2	few	CASSQVGTWGYTF	TGTGCCAGCAGCCAAGTGGGGACTTGGGGCTACACCTTC
TRBV12-3/TRBV12-4	NA	TRBJ2-5	many	CASSLISGETQYF	TGTGCCAGCAGTTTAATTAGTGGCGAGACCCAGTACTTC
TRBV12-3/TRBV12-4	NA	TRBJ1-2	NA	CASSLSRQHYGYTF	TGTGCCAGCAGTTTAAGTCGACAGCACTATGGCTACACCTTC
TRBV19	NA	TRBJ2-5	few	CASSRVGETQYF	TGTGCCAGTAGTCGGGTGGGAGAGACCCAGTACTTC
TRBV7-8	TRBD2	TRBJ2-5	few	CASSSLAGEETQYF	TGTGCCAGCAGCTCCCTAGCGGGGGAAGAGACCCAGTACTTC
TRBV15	TRBD2	TRBJ2-4	few	CATSREVAGNIQYF	TGTGCCACCAGCAGAGAGGTAGCGGGGAACATTCAGTACTTC
TRBV20-1	TRBD1	TRBJ1-2	few	CSARRGLDGYTF	TGCAGTGCTAGAAGGGGGCTTGATGGCTACACCTTC
TRBV28	NA	TRBJ1-6	NA	CASSLTGGDNSPLHF	TGTGCCAGCAGTTTAACGGGCGGCGATAATTCACCCCTCCACTTT
TRBV3-1	NA	TRBJ1-1	few	CASSHPWSGGNTEAFF	TGTGCCAGCAGCCACCCCTGGTCCGGAGGCAACACTGAAGCTTTCTTT
TRBV20-1	NA	TRBJ1-5	many	CSASHTGASNQPQHF	TGCAGTGCTAGCCATACCGGGGCTAGCAATCAGCCCCAGCATTTT
TRBV14	NA	TRBJ1-2	NA	CASSHRPNPEGYTF	TGTGCCAGCAGCCATCGGCCGAATCCAGAAGGCTACACCTTC
TRBV20-1	TRBD1	TRBJ1-6	NA	CSARRAGGGSYNSPLHF	TGCAGTGCGCGGCGCGCAGGGGGTGGCTCCTATAATTCACCCCTCCACTTT
TRBV12-3/TRBV12-4	NA	TRBJ1-5	many	CASSFSNQPQHF	TGTGCCAGCAGTTTTAGCAATCAGCCCCAGCATTTT
TRBV7-9	NA	TRBJ1-6	NA	CASSLAPGQLGSPLHF	TGTGCCAGCAGCTTAGCACCGGGACAACTTGGTTCACCCCTCCACTTT
TRBV18	NA	TRBJ1-2	NA	CASSPQPRDLGYGYTF	TGTGCCAGCTCACCCCAGCCACGAGACCTAGGGTATGGCTACACCTTC
TRBV20-1	TRBD1	TRBJ2-1	few	CSAKDRDPYNEQFF	TGCAGTGCGAAGGACAGGGACCCATACAATGAGCAGTTCTTC
TRBV5-1	NA	TRBJ2-1	few	CASSLGGQVTSYNEQFF	TGCGCCAGCAGCTTGGGGGGGCAGGTCACCTCCTACAATGAGCAGTTCTTC
TRBV12-3/TRBV12-4	NA	TRBJ1-2	NA	CASTPPGRPTYGYTF	TGTGCCAGCACCCCCCCAGGAAGACCGACCTATGGCTACACCTTC
TRBV29-1	NA	TRBJ2-4	NA	CSVGGSIQYF	TGCAGCGTTGGGGGGTCCATTCAGTACTTC
TRBV24-1	NA	TRBJ2-2	NA	CATSADRLNTGELFF	TGTGCCACCAGTGCAGACAGATTGAACACCGGGGAGCTGTTTTTT
TRBV20-1	TRBD2	TRBJ2-2	few	CSASASGGYNTGELFF	TGCAGTGCTAGCGCTAGCGGGGGGTACAACACCGGGGAGCTGTTTTTT
TRBV2	NA	TRBJ2-5	many	CASNQLDQETQYF	TGTGCCAGCAATCAGCTAGACCAAGAGACCCAGTACTTC
TRBV3-1	NA	TRBJ2-3	NA	CASSHYRNGDTQYF	TGTGCCAGCAGCCATTACCGAAACGGGGATACGCAGTATTTT
TRBV10-3	NA	TRBJ2-7	NA	CAISEVSGNEQYF	TGTGCCATCAGTGAAGTATCAGGGAACGAGCAGTACTTC
TRBV7-2	TRBD2	TRBJ2-1	few	CASSSPPGLASNEQFF	TGTGCCAGCAGCTCCCCTCCGGGACTAGCGAGCAATGAGCAGTTCTTC
TRBV5-6	NA	TRBJ2-1	NA	CASTRTSYNEQFF	TGTGCCAGCACCAGGACGTCTTACAATGAGCAGTTCTTC